A selection of T cell receptor beta chains follows, all from one sample in a study of Japanese encephalitis immunity and Zika vaccine responses. One entry per CDR3 protein, called by TCRdb with MiXCR from the 5' RACE reads. The repertoire consists of 400 to 500 distinct CDR3 sequences, with more than 0.95% occurring once and the leading ten covering roughly a quarter. The material was antigen-activated CD4+ T cells from blood, cultured, obtained during a Zika inactivated vaccine study. All receptors come from an adult man who received an inactivated Zika virus vaccine. The CDR3 runs from the conserved cysteine through the conserved F or W. A D gene is named only where the DNA matches it firmly. Not every row has a clone size; where given, it reads once, few, many or a size class.

TRBD1,TRBV18,TRBJ2-2,medium-sized,TGTGCCAGCTCACCACGGGACAGGGGCACCGGGGAGCTGTTTTTT,CASSPRDRGTGELFF
NA,TRBV4-1,TRBJ2-2,medium-sized,TGCGCCAGCAGCCAAGAAAGAGGGAGTGTTAACACCGGGGAGCTGTTTTTT,CASSQERGSVNTGELFF
TRBD2,TRBV5-6,TRBJ2-5,medium-sized,TGTGCCAGCAGCTTCTCCGGGACTAGCGGACAAGAGACCCAGTACTTC,CASSFSGTSGQETQYF
TRBD2,TRBV18,TRBJ2-3,many,TGTGCCAGCTCACCGAGCGGGGGTGGAGATACGCAGTATTTT,CASSPSGGGDTQYF
TRBD1,TRBV20-1,TRBJ1-2,medium-sized,TGCAGTGTCGCAAGAAGGGGGCGAGGCTATGGCTACACCTTC,CSVARRGRGYGYTF
NA,TRBV3-1,TRBJ1-2,medium-sized,TGTGCCAGCAGCCCACAGGGCTGGGGCTACACCTTC,CASSPQGWGYTF
NA,TRBV27,TRBJ2-7,large,TGTGCCAGCAGTACAAAAGCACAGGGCAACGTTCCCTACGAGCAGTACTTC,CASSTKAQGNVPYEQYF
NA,TRBV5-1,TRBJ1-2,large,TGCGCCAGCAGCGGAGCCTCCTTTCAGGGAGGCTACACCTTC,CASSGASFQGGYTF
NA,TRBV4-1,TRBJ2-3,medium-sized,TGCGCCAGCAGCGGACGACAGGGGACTATCACAGATACGCAGTATTTT,CASSGRQGTITDTQYF
NA,TRBV4-2,TRBJ2-7,large,TGTGCCAGCAGCCAGTCCCGGGTCCTCTCCTACGAGCAGTACTTC,CASSQSRVLSYEQYF
TRBD2,TRBV9,TRBJ2-5,NA,TGTGCCAGCAGCCCCCGGGCTAGCGGGGCAGAGACCCAGTACTTC,CASSPRASGAETQYF
TRBD2,TRBV2,TRBJ2-1,NA,TGTGCCAGCAAGCGAGATGGGACTAGCGGACAGGGCAATGAGCAGTTCTTC,CASKRDGTSGQGNEQFF
TRBD1,TRBV4-1,TRBJ2-7,medium-sized,TGCGCCAGCAGCCCCCGACAGGGACCCTACGAGCAGTACTTC,CASSPRQGPYEQYF
NA,TRBV6-1,TRBJ1-1,large,TGTGCCAGCAGTGAGGTTTATGTGAACACTGAAGCTTTCTTT,CASSEVYVNTEAFF
NA,TRBV4-2,TRBJ2-1,hyperexpanded,TGTGCCAGCAGGTCGCAGGGGGGGAATGAGCAGTTCTTC,CASRSQGGNEQFF
NA,TRBV6-6,TRBJ2-6,medium-sized,TGTGCCAGCACCACGTCTGGGGGTGCTGGGGCCAACGTCCTGACTTTC,CASTTSGGAGANVLTF
NA,TRBV5-4,TRBJ1-6,large,TGTGCCAGCAGGCCCAATACAGAACATTCACCCCTCCACTTT,CASRPNTEHSPLHF
NA,TRBV19,TRBJ2-1,medium-sized,TGTGCCAGTAGTATAGCTGGGGCTGATGAGCAGTTCTTC,CASSIAGADEQFF
NA,TRBV4-1,TRBJ2-7,medium-sized,TGCGCCAGCAGCCAAGAAGACGAGCAGTACTTC,CASSQEDEQYF
NA,TRBV11-2,TRBJ2-3,large,TGTGCCAGCAAGGAGGGGCCTATCACAGATACGCAGTATTTT,CASKEGPITDTQYF
NA,TRBV29-1,TRBJ1-2,medium-sized,TGCAGCGTTTCGGGGGGGAACTATGGCTACACCTTC,CSVSGGNYGYTF
NA,TRBV7-8,TRBJ2-2,large,TGTGCCAGCAGCTTAGCGGGGGGCCGAGGGGAGCTGTTTTTT,CASSLAGGRGELFF
NA,TRBV27,TRBJ2-7,large,TGTGCCAGTCGTCTACAGGCGAGTGTCCGCTACGAGCAGTACTTC,CASRLQASVRYEQYF
NA,TRBV7-6,TRBJ2-7,NA,TGTGCCAGTTCCTTGGGGGAGCCTTACGAGCAGTACTTC,CASSLGEPYEQYF
TRBD1,TRBV5-1,TRBJ2-3,large,TGCGCCAGCAGCTGGACAGGGGGATTGGATACGCAGTATTTT,CASSWTGGLDTQYF
NA,TRBV5-1,TRBJ1-1,large,TGCGCCAGCAGCTTGGCACTGGAAATGGCTGAAGCTTTCTTT,CASSLALEMAEAFF
NA,TRBV20-1,TRBJ2-5,medium-sized,TGCAGTGCTAGAGATAACAGGAGAGAGACCCAGTACTTC,CSARDNRRETQYF
NA,TRBV15,TRBJ2-7,medium-sized,TGTGCCACCAGCAGCGGCCAACCACCCTTCGAGCAGTACTTC,CATSSGQPPFEQYF
NA,TRBV4-1,TRBJ1-5,medium-sized,TGCGCCAGCAGCCCCGGTGGCGTGAGCAATCAGCCCCAGCATTTT,CASSPGGVSNQPQHF
TRBD1,TRBV5-1,TRBJ2-5,medium-sized,TGCGCCAGCAGCGCCGGACAGGGTGGAGAGACCCAGTACTTC,CASSAGQGGETQYF
TRBD1,TRBV18,TRBJ2-1,NA,TGTGCCAGCTCACCGGGACAGGGCTCCTACAATGAGCAGTTCTTC,CASSPGQGSYNEQFF
TRBD2,TRBV14,TRBJ2-7,few,TGTGCCAGCAGCCTTGGACTAGCCTATACCTACGAGCAGTACTTC,CASSLGLAYTYEQYF
NA,TRBV7-9,TRBJ2-5,large,TGTGCCAGCAGCCCCACCGAGACCCAGTACTTC,CASSPTETQYF
NA,TRBV7-2,TRBJ1-2,hyperexpanded,TGTGCCAGCAGCTGGGACGCCGCCGGCCACTATGGCTACACCTTC,CASSWDAAGHYGYTF
NA,TRBV20-1,TRBJ1-4,large,TGCAGTGCCGAGGAGGAGCGGAAACTGTTTTTT,CSAEEERKLFF
TRBD1,TRBV25-1,TRBJ2-1,medium-sized,TGTGCCAGCAGTGAAGGACAGGGCCCTTGGTCCTACAATGAGCAGTTCTTC,CASSEGQGPWSYNEQFF
NA,TRBV3-1,TRBJ2-5,large,TGTGCCAGCAGCCAAAGGCTGTCCCAAGAGACCCAGTACTTC,CASSQRLSQETQYF